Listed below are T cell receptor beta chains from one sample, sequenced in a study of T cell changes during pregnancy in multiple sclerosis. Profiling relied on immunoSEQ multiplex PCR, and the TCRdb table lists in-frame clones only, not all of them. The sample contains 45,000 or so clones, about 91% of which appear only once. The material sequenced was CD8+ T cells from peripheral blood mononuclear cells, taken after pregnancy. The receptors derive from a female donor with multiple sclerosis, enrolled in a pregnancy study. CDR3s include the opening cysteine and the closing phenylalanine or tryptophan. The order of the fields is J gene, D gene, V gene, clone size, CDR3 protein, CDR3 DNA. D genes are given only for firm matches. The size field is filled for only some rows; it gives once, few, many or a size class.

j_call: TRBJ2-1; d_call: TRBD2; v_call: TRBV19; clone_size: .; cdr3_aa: CASSALAGGYNEQFF; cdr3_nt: TGTGCCAGTAGTGCTTTAGCGGGAGGTTACAATGAGCAGTTCTTC
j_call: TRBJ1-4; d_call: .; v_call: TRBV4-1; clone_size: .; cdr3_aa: CASSQDPGFDEKLFF; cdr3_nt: TGCGCCAGCAGCCAAGATCCGGGATTCGATGAAAAACTGTTTTTT
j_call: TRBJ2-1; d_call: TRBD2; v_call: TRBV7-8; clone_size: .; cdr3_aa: CASSLSSGFYNEQFF; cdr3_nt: TGTGCCAGCAGCTTATCTAGCGGGTTTTACAATGAGCAGTTCTTC
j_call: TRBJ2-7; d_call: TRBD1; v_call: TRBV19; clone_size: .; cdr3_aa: CASTGTGSYEQYF; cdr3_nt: TGTGCCAGTACTGGGACAGGATCCTACGAGCAGTACTTC
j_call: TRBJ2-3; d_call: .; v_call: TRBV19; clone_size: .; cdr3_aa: CASSVLDSDLTDTQYF; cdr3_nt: TGTGCCAGTAGCGTCCTGGACAGCGACCTCACAGATACGCAGTATTTT
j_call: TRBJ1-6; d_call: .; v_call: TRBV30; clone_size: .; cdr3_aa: CAWRTDNSPLHF; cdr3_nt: TGTGCCTGGCGGACAGATAATTCACCCCTCCACTTT
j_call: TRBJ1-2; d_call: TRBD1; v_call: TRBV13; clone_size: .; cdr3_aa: CASSSRDRSDYGYTF; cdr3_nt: TGTGCCAGCAGCTCTCGGGACAGATCCGACTATGGCTACACCTTC
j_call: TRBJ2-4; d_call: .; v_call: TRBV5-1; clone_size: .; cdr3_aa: CASRRYAGVEAKNIQYF; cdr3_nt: TGCGCCAGCAGGAGGTACGCAGGGGTAGAAGCCAAAAACATTCAGTACTTC
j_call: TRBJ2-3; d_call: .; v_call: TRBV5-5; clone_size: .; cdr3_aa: CASRLDRKGWYF; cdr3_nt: TGTGCCAGCAGGCTAGACAGGAAAGGATGGTATTTT
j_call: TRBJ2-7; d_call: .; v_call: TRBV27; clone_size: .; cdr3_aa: CASRDRPSHEQYF; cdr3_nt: TGTGCCAGCAGAGACAGACCCTCCCACGAGCAGTACTTC
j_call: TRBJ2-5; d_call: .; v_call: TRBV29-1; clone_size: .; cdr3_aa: CSVDQAETQYF; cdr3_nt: TGCAGCGTCGACCAGGCGGAGACCCAGTACTTC
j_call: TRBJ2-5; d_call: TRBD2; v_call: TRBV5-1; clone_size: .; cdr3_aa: CASRISGGGGETQYF; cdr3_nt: TGCGCCAGCAGGATCTCGGGGGGGGGCGGAGAGACCCAGTACTTC
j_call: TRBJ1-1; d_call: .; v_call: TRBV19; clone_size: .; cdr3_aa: CASTLGARYTEAFF; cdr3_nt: TGTGCCAGTACCCTGGGGGCGCGGTACACTGAAGCTTTCTTT
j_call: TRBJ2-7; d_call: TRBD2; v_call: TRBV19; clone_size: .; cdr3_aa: CASSPGLADNSYEQYF; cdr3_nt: TGTGCCAGTAGTCCGGGACTAGCGGACAACTCCTACGAGCAGTACTTC
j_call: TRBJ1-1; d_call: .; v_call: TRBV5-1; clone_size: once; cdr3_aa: CASSLLGAKFF; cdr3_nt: TGCGCCAGCAGCTTGCTGGGGGCGAAATTCTTT